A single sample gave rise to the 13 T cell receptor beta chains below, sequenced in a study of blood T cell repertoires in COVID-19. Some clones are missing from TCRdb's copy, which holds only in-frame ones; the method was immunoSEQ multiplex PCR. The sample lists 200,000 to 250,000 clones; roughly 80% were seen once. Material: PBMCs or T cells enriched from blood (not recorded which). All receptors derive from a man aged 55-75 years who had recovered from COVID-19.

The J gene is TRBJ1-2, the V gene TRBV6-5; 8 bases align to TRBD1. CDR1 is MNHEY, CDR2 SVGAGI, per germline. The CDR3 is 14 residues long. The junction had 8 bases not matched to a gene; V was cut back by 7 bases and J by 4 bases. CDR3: CASNFRTGSYGYTF. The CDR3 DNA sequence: TGTGCCAGCAATTTTAGGACAGGGTCCTATGGCTACACCTTC.

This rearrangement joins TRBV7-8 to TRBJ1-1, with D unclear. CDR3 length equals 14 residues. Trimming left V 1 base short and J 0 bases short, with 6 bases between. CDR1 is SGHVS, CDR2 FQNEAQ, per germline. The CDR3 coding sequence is TGTGCCAGCAGCTTAGGGGAGGTGAACACTGAAGCTTTCTTT. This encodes CASSLGEVNTEAFF.

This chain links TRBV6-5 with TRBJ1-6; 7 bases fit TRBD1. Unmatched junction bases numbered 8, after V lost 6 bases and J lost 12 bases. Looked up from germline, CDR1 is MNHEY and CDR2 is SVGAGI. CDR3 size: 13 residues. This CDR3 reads CASSVQGTGPLHF. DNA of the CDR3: TGTGCCAGCAGCGTACAGGGGACTGGACCCCTCCACTTT.

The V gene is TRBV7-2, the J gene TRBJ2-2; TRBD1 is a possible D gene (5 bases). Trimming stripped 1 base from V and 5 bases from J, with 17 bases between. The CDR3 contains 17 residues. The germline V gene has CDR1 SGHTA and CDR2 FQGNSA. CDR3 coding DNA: TGTGCCAGCAGCTTAGTGGACAAACGTTTAAATACCGGGGAGCTGTTTTTT. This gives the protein CASSLVDKRLNTGELFF.

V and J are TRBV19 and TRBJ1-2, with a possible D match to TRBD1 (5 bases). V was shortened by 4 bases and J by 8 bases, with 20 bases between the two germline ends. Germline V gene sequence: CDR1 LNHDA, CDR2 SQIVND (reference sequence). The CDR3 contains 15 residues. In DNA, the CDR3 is TGTGCCAGTAGTACCAGGGCAGGCCTTGCGGTAGGCTACACCTTC. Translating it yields CASSTRAGLAVGYTF.

Here the CDR3 reads CATSQDLDFGYTF. CDR3 nucleotides: TGTGCCACCAGTCAGGACTTGGATTTTGGCTACACCTTC. The V call is TRBV24-1, the J call TRBJ1-2; D unclear. The germline V gene encodes CDR1 KGHDR and CDR2 SFDVKD. Trimming left V 6 bases short and J 7 bases short, with 14 bases between. The CDR3 runs 13 residues.

CDR3 nucleotide sequence: TGTGCCAGCTCCCCGGGACAGGGGGTCTCCGGGGAGCTGTTTTTT. It is translated as CASSPGQGVSGELFF. The rearrangement uses TRBV7-2 and TRBJ2-2; 11 nucleotides line up with TRBD1. CDR3 size: 15 residues. The germline gives CDR1 SGHTA, CDR2 FQGNSA. V was pared by 8 bases and J by 6 bases, with 8 bases of the junction left unmatched.

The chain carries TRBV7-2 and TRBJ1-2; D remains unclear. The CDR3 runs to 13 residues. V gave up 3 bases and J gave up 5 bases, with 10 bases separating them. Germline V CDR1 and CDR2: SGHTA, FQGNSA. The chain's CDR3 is CASSFSLTYGYTF. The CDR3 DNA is TGTGCCAGCAGCTTTTCCCTGACATATGGCTACACCTTC.

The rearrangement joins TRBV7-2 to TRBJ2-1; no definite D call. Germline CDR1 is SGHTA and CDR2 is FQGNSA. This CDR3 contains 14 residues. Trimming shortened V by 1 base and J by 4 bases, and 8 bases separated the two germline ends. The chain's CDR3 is CASSLGAVYNEQFF. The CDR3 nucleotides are TGTGCCAGCAGCTTAGGGGCAGTTTACAATGAGCAGTTCTTC. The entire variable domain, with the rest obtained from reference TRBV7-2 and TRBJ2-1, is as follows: GAGVSQSPSNKVTEKGKDVELRCDPISGHTALYWYRQSLGQGLEFLIYFQGNSAPDKSGLPSDRFSAERTGGSVSTLTIQRTQQEDSAVYLCASSLGAVYNEQFFGPGTRLTVL.

The CDR3 reads CASSSNRDTEAFF. The CDR3 region has the DNA TGCGCCAGCAGCTCGAACAGGGACACTGAAGCTTTCTTT. The chain links TRBV5-1 to TRBJ1-1, with D possibly TRBD1 on 6 matching bases. Germline values: CDR1 SGHRS, CDR2 YFSETQ. CDR3 length: 13 residues. Trimming left V 3 bases short and J 3 bases short, with 9 bases between.

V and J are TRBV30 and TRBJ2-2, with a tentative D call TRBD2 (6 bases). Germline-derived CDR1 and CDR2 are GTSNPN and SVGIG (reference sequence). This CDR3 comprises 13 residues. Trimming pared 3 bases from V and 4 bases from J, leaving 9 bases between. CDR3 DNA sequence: TGTGCCTGGAGGACTAGGATCACCGGGGAGCTGTTTTTT. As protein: CAWRTRITGELFF.

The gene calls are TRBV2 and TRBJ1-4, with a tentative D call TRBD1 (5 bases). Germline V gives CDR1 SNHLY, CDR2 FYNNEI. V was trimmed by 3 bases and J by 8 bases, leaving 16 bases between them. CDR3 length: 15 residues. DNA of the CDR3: TGTGCCAGCAGTGAGAAACGCAGGGCGGGGGAAAAACTGTTTTTT. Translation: CASSEKRRAGEKLFF.

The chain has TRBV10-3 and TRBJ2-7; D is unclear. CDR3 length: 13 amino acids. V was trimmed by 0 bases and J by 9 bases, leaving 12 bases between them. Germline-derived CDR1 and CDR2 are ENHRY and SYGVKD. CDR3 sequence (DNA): TGTGCCATCAGTGAGTCGACCGGGTTAGGGCAGTACTTC. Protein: CAISESTGLGQYF.